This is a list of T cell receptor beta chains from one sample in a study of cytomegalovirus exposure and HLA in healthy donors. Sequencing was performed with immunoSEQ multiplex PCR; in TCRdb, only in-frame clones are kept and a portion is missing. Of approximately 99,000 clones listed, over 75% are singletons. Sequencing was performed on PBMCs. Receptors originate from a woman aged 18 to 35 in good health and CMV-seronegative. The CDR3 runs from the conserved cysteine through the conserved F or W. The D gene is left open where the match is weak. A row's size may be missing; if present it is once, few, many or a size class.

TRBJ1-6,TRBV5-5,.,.,TGTGCCAGCAGCCCCGCGGGAGGAACAACGGGGCCCCTCCACTTT,CASSPAGGTTGPLHF
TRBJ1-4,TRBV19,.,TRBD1,TGTGCCAGTAGTATAGGGCTCGGACAGGGGTACGAAAAACTGTTTTTT,CASSIGLGQGYEKLFF
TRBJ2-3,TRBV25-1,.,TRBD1,TGTGCCAGCAGCCACTCAGGGGGCCTTAACACAGATACGCAGTATTTT,CASSHSGGLNTDTQYF
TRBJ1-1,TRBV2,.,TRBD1,TGTGCCAGCACGGGAGACAGGGATAGAGCTGAAGCTTTCTTT,CASTGDRDRAEAFF
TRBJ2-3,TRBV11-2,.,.,TGTGCCAGCAGCTTTGGACAGTTCGTGGGGGTCTTT,CASSFGQFVGVF
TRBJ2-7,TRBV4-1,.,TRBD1,TGCGCCAGCAGCCTCAGCCCAGGGGACAGGGGTGGCTACGAGCAGTACTTC,CASSLSPGDRGGYEQYF
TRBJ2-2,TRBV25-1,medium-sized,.,TGTGCCAGCAGTGAGGCAGGGGTTCACACCGGGGAGCTGTTTTTT,CASSEAGVHTGELFF
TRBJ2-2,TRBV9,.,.,TGTGCCAGCAGCGTAGCAGGCACCGGGGAGCTGTTTTTT,CASSVAGTGELFF
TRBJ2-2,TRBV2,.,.,TGTGCCAGCAGTCCTAAGACCGGGGCGAACACCGGGGAGCTGTTTTTT,CASSPKTGANTGELFF
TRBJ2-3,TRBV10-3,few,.,TGTGCCATCAGTGAGTCCAATTTTCCGCAGTATTTT,CAISESNFPQYF
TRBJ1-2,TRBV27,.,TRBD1,TGTGCCAGCAGTCCTAGCCGGGTTACAGGGGGCCTAAGGTATGGCTACACCTTC,CASSPSRVTGGLRYGYTF
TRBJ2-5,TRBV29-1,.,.,TGCAGCGTGCGACAGGCCTACCAAGAGACCCAGTACTTC,CSVRQAYQETQYF
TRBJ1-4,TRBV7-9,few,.,TGTGCCAGCAGCTTCGCCGGGTATAATGAAAAACTGTTTTTT,CASSFAGYNEKLFF
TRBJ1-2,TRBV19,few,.,TGTGCCAGTAGTATTGAGGGTGATGGCTACACCTTC,CASSIEGDGYTF
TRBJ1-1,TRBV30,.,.,TGTGCCTGGAGAAAGCTCTTGAACACTGAAGCTTTCTTT,CAWRKLLNTEAFF
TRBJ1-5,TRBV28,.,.,TGTGCCAGCAGTTTAATAGTACAGCCCCAGCATTTT,CASSLIVQPQHF
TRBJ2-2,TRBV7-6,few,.,TGTGCCAGCAGCTTAGTCGCACAGGGATACACCGGGGAGCTGTTTTTT,CASSLVAQGYTGELFF
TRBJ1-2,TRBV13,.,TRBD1,TGTGCCAGCAGCTCGAATCAACGGGACAGGGGACTTGAGTGGGGCTACACCTTC,CASSSNQRDRGLEWGYTF
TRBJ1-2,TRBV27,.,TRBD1,TGTGCCAGCAGTTTCCGAGGACAGGGTGGTGGCTACACCTTC,CASSFRGQGGGYTF
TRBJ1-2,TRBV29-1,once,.,TGCAGCGTTGGGGGAGAGCAGTTTATGGAAGGCTACACCTTC,CSVGGEQFMEGYTF
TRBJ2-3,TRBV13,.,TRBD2,TGTGCCAGCAGACCTCCCCCGGGGACTAGCGGCACAGATACGCAGTATTTT,CASRPPPGTSGTDTQYF
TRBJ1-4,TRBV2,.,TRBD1,TGTGCCAGCAGTGATGGTTGGACAGGGCCCAATGAAAAACTGTTTTTT,CASSDGWTGPNEKLFF
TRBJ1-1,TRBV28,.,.,TGTGCCAGCAGTTTTAGGGGCCCGAACACTGAAGCTTTCTTT,CASSFRGPNTEAFF
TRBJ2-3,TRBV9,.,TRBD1,TGTGCCAGCAGCACCCGACAGGGGGAAGAAGATACGCAGTATTTT,CASSTRQGEEDTQYF
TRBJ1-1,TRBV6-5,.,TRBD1,TGTGCCAGCAGTTCCGAACAGGGGGCGCCGGGCACTGAAGCTTTCTTT,CASSSEQGAPGTEAFF
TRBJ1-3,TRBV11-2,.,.,TGTGCCAGCAGCTCAAATGAGCTATCGGGAAACACCATATATTTT,CASSSNELSGNTIYF
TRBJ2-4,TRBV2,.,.,TGTGCCAGCAGTGAACCCCAGGGCAGTCGCAAAAAAAACATTCAGTACTTC,CASSEPQGSRKKNIQYF
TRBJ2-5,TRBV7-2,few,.,TGTGCCAGCAGTCCAATTCAAGAGACCCAGTACTTC,CASSPIQETQYF
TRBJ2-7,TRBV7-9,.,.,TGTGCCAGCAGCTTACGTTCAGGGGCCCTTGGCTACGAGCAGTACTTC,CASSLRSGALGYEQYF
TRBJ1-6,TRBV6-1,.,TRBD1,TGTGCCAGCAGTGCGACCGGGACAGTCGGAAATTCACCCCTCCACTTT,CASSATGTVGNSPLHF
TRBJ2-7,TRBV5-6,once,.,TGTGCCAGCAGCGCGGGATCCTCCTACGAGCAGTACTTC,CASSAGSSYEQYF
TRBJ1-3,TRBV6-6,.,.,TGTGCCAGCAGGGAGGACAGCTCTGGAAACACCATATATTTT,CASREDSSGNTIYF
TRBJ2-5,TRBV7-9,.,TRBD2,TGTGCCAGCAGCTTAGGGGCGGGGGAAGAGACCCAGTACTTC,CASSLGAGEETQYF
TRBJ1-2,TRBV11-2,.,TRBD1,TGTGCCAGCAGCTTAGATACAGGGGGGCAATATGGCTACACCTTC,CASSLDTGGQYGYTF
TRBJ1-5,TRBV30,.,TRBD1,TGTGCCTGGAGTGTAAGCCAGGGGGTCGTTCTAGGTCAGCCCCAGCATTTT,CAWSVSQGVVLGQPQHF
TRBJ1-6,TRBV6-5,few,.,TGTGCCAGCAGTTACACAGCACCACATAATTCACCCCTCCACTTT,CASSYTAPHNSPLHF
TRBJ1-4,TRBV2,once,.,TGTGCCAGCAAGAGGGAGGATGTAGGTGAAAAACTGTTTTTT,CASKREDVGEKLFF
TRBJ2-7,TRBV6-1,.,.,TGTGCCAGCGGAGGACTCTCCTACGAGCAGTACTTC,CASGGLSYEQYF
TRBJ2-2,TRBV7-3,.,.,TGTGCCAGCAGCTTAAACCCAGGGTCCAACACCGGGGAGCTGTTTTTT,CASSLNPGSNTGELFF
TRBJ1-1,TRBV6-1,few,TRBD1,TGTGCCAGCAGCGTCGGACAGGGGAACACTGAAGCTTTCTTT,CASSVGQGNTEAFF
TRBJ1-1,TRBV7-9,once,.,TGTGCCAGCAGCTTAGTAGGGGTGGGAAGGGCTGAAGCTTTCTTT,CASSLVGVGRAEAFF
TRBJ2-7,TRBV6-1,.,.,TGTGCCAGCAGTGAAGAGGCGGGACGGCCGCCCTACGAGCAGTACTTC,CASSEEAGRPPYEQYF
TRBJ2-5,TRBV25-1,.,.,TGTGCCAGCAGTGACCCCCCGAGGGCAGAGACCCAGTACTTC,CASSDPPRAETQYF
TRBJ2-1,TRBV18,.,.,TGTGCCAGCTCACCGACGGGTTCTCTCTCCTACAATGAGCAGTTCTTC,CASSPTGSLSYNEQFF
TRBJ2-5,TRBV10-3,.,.,TGTGCCATCACTGCAGGGGTAGAAGAGACCCAGTACTTC,CAITAGVEETQYF
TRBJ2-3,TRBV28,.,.,TGTGCCAGCAGTTTAGAGTCAGTCGGGGGGCAAGATACGCAGTATTTT,CASSLESVGGQDTQYF
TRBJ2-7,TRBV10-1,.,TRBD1,TGCGCCAGCAGCCGGGACAGGGCTGGCGAGCAGTACTTC,CASSRDRAGEQYF
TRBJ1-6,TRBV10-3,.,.,TGTGCCACACAGGGCACTCTTAGGGGTTCACCCCTCCACTTT,CATQGTLRGSPLHF
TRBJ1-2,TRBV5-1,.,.,TGCGCCAGCAGCCCCCGTAGGGCAGTCCGGGAGGACTACACCTTC,CASSPRRAVREDYTF
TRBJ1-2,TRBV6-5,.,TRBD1,TGTGCCAGCAGTTACTCGAGACAGGGGGCCAATGGCTACACCTTC,CASSYSRQGANGYTF
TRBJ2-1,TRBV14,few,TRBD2,TGTGCCAGCAGCCTCCCCTCCTGGGGCGGGGGGCTGGGGAATGAGCAGTTCTTC,CASSLPSWGGGLGNEQFF
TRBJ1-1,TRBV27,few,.,TGTGCCAGCAGTAGCAGGATGAACACTGAAGCTTTCTTT,CASSSRMNTEAFF
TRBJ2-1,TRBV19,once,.,TGTGCCAGTAGTAAACAGGGAAACTCCTACAATGAGCAGTTCTTC,CASSKQGNSYNEQFF
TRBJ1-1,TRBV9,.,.,TGTGCCAGCAGCGAGGGGGGGGTAGCGAACACTGAAGCTTTCTTT,CASSEGGVANTEAFF
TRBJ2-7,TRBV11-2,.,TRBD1,TGTGCCAGCAGCGAGACAGGGGGCTACGAGCAGTACTTC,CASSETGGYEQYF
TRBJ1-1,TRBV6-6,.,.,TGTGCCAGCGTGGAGGGGCAGGTGAACACTGAAGCTTTCTTT,CASVEGQVNTEAFF
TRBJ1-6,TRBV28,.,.,TGTGCCAGCCTTGGGGGGGCCGATAATTCACCCCTCCACTTT,CASLGGADNSPLHF